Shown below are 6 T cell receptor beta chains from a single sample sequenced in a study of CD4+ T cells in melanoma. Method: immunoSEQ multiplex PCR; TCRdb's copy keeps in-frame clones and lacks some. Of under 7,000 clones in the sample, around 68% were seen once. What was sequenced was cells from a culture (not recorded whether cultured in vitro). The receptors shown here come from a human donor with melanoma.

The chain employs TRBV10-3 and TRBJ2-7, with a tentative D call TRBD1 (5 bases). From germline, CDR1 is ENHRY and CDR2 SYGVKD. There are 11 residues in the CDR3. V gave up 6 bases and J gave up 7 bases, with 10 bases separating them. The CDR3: CAISTDREQYF. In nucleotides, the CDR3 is TGTGCCATCAGCACTGACAGAGAGCAGTACTTC.

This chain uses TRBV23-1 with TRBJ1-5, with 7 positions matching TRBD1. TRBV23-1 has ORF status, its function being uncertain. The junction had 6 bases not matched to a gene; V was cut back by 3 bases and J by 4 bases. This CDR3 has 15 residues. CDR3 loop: CASSQDRPLNQPQHF. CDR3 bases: TGCGCCAGCAGTCAGGACAGGCCACTAAATCAGCCCCAGCATTTT.

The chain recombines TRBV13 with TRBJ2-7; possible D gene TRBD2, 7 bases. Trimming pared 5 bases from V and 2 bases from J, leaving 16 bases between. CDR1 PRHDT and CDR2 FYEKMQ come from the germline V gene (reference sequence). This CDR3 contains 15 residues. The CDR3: CASSSPGGPTYEQYF. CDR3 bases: TGTGCCAGCAGCAGTCCCGGGGGGCCAACCTACGAGCAGTACTTC.

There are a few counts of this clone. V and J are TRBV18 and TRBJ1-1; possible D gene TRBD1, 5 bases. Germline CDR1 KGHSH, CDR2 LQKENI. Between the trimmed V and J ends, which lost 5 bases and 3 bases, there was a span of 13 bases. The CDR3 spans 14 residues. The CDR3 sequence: CASSEGPGDTEAFF. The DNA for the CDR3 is TGTGCCAGCTCAGAGGGGCCTGGTGACACTGAAGCTTTCTTT.

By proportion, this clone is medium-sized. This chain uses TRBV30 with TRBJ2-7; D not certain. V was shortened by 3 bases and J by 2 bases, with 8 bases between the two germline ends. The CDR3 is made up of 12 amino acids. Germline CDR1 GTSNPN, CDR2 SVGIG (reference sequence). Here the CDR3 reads CAWSETAYEQYF. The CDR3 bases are TGTGCCTGGAGCGAGACTGCCTACGAGCAGTACTTC. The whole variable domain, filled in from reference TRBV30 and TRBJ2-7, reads SQTIHQWPATLVQPVGSPLSLECTVEGTSNPNLYWYRQAAGRGLQLLFYSVGIGQISSEVPQNLSASRPQDRQFILSSKKLLLSDSGFYLCAWSETAYEQYFGPGTRLTVT.

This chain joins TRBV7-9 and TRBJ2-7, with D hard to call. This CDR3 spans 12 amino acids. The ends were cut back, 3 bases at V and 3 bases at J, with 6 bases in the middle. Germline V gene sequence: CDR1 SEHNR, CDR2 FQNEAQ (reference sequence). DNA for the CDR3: TGTGCCAGCAGCTTCGACTTCTACGAGCAGTACTTC. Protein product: CASSFDFYEQYF.